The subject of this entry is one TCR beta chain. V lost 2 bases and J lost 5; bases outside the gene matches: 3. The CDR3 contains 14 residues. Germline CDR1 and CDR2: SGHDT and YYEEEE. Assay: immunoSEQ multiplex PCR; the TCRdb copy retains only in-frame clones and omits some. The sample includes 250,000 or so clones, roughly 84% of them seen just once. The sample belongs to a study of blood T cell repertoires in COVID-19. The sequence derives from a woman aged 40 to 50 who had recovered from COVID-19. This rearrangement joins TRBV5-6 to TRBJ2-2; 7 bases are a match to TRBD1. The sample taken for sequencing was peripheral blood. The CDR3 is CASSFTGETGELFF. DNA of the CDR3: TGTGCCAGCAGCTTCACAGGGGAAACCGGGGAGCTGTTTTTT.